The T cell receptor beta chain described here comes from a study of shared clonotypes between healthy human individuals. Study-wide points: Shared clonotypes: about 5% naive CD4, about 4% naive CD8, under 2.5% memory CD4, roughly 0.4% memory CD8.

Subsets obtained from CD4+ cells comprised CD45RA+ naive and CD45RA-negative memory cells. Assay runs were performed at deep level. The table came from immunoSEQ multiplex PCR; TCRdb's copy has only in-frame clones and leaves some out. This sample has roughly 1,000,000 clones; around 78% occur once, and the top ten carry roughly 0.61%. This clone occurred once. Its antigen is not identified. The likely explanation is a read error, given a far larger clone one base away. Different DNA sequences within this sample yield the same CDR3. The CDR3 runs 14 residues. CDR1 and CDR2 from the germline V gene are MNHEY and SVGAGI. V trimming: 6 bases; J trimming: 8 bases; junction bases outside the gene matches: 10.

The source is a man aged 18 to 30 in good health. Some clones in this sample may be carry-over from other donors' samples. This chain links TRBV6-5 with TRBJ1-1; 9 positions agree with TRBD1. The sequenced sample was memory CD4+ T cells from PBMCs. Sample subset: CD45RA-negative fraction. As DNA, the CDR3 is TGTGCCAGCAGCCAGGGACAGGGTGTTAAGGAAGCTTTCTTT. Translating it yields CASSQGQGVKEAFF.